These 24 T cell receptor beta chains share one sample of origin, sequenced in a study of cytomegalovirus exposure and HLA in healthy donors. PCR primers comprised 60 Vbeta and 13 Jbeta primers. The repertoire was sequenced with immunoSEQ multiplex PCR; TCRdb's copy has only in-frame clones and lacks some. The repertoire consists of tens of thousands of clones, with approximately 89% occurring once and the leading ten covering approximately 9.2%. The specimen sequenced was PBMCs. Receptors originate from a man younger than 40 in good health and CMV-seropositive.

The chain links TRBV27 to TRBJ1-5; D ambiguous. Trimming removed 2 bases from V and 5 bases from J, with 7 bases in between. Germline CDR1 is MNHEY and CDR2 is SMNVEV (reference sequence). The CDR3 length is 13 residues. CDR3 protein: CASSLRVYQPQHF. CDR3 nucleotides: TGTGCCAGCAGTTTAAGAGTTTATCAGCCCCAGCATTTT.

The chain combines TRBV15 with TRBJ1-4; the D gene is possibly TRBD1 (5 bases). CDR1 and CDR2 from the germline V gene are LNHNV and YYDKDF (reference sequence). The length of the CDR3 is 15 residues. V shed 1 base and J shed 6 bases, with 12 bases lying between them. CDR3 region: CATSRGGGPHEKLFF. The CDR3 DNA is TGTGCCACCAGCAGAGGCGGGGGACCGCATGAAAAACTGTTTTTT. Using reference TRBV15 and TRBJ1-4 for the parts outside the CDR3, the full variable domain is DAMVIQNPRYQVTQFGKPVTLSCSQTLNHNVMYWYQQKSSQAPKLLFHYYDKDFNNEADTPDNFQSRRPNTSFCFLDIRSPGLGDTAMYLCATSRGGGPHEKLFFGSGTQLSVL.

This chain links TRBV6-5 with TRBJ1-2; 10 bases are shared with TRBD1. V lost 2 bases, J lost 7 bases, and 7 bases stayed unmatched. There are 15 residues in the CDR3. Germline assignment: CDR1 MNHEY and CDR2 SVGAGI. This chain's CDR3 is CASSYDDRGHGGYTF. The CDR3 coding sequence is TGTGCCAGCAGTTACGACGACAGGGGGCATGGTGGCTACACCTTC.

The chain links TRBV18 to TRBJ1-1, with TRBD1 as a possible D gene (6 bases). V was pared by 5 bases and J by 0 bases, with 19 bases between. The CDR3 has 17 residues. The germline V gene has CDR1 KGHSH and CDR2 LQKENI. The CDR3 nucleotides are TGTGCCAGCTCAGAAAGCAGTCTTGGACAGATGAACACTGAAGCTTTCTTT. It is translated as CASSESSLGQMNTEAFF.

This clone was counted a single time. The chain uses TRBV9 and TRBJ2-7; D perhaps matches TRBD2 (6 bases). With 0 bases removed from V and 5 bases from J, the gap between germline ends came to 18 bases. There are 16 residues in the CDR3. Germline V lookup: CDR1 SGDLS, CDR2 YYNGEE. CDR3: CASSVAPGTGPHEQYF. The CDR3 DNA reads TGTGCCAGCAGCGTAGCCCCAGGGACTGGTCCACACGAGCAGTACTTC.

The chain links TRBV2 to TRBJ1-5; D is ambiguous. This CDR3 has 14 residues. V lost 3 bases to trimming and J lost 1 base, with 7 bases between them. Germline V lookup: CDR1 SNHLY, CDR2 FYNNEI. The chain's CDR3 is CASSDRGSNQPQHF. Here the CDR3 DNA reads TGTGCCAGCAGTGATCGCGGGAGCAATCAGCCCCAGCATTTT.

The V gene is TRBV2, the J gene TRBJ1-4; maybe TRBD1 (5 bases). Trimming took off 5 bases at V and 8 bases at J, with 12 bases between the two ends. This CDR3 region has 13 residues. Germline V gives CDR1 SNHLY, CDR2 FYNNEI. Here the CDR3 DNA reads TGTGCCAGCAGTTCCGGGGGATGGGAAAAACTGTTTTTT. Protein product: CASSSGGWEKLFF.

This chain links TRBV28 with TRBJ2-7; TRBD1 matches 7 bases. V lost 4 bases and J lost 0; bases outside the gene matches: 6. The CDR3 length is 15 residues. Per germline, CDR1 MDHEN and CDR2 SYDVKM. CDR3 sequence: CASSSRQGLSYEQYF. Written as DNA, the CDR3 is TGTGCCAGCAGTTCCCGACAGGGCCTCTCCTACGAGCAGTACTTC.

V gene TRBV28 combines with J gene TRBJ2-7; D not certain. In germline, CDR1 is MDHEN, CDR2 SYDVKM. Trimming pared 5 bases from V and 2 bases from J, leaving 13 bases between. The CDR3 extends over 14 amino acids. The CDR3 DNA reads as TGTGCCAGCAGTCTCGACACACTCACCTACGAGCAGTACTTC. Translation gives CASSLDTLTYEQYF.

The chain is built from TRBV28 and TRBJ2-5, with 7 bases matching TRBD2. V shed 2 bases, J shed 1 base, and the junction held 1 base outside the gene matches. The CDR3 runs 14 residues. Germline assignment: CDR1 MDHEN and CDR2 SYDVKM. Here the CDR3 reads CASSLAGVQETQYF. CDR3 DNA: TGTGCCAGCAGTTTAGCGGGGGTCCAAGAGACCCAGTACTTC. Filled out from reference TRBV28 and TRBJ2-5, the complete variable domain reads DVKVTQSSRYLVKRTGEKVFLECVQDMDHENMFWYRQDPGLGLRLIYFSYDVKMKEKGDIPEGYSVSREKKERFSLILESASTNQTSMYLCASSLAGVQETQYFGPGTRLLVL.

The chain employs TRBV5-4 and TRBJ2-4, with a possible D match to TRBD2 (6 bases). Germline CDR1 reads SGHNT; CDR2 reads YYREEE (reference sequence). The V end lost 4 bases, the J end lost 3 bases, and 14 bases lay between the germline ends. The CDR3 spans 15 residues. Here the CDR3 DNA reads TGTGCCAGCAGCCATGGCAGCGGGTTCAAAAACATTCAGTACTTC. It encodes CASSHGSGFKNIQYF.

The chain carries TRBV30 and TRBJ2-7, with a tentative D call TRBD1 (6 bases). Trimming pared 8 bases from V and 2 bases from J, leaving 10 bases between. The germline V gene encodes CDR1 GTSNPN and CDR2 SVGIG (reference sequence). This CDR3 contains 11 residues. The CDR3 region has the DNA TGTGCCACGGACAGTACCTACGAGCAGTACTTC. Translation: CATDSTYEQYF.

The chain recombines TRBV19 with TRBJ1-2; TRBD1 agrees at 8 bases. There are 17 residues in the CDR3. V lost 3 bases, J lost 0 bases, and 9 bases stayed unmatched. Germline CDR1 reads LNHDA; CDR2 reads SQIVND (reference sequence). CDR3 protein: CASSIGQGGSTNYGYTF. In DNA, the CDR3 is TGTGCCAGTAGTATCGGACAGGGAGGCTCCACTAACTATGGCTACACCTTC. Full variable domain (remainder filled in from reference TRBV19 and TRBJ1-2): DGGITQSPKYLFRKEGQNVTLSCEQNLNHDAMYWYRQDPGQGLRLIYYSQIVNDFQKGDIAEGYSVSREKKESFPLTVTSAQKNPTAFYLCASSIGQGGSTNYGYTFGSGTRLTVV.

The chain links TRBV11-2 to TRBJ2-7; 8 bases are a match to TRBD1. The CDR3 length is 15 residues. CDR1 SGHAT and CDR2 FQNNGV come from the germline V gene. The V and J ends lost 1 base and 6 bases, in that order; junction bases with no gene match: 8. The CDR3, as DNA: TGTGCCAGCAGCTTAGTTCGGTCAGGGGGCTTCGAGCAGTACTTC. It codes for CASSLVRSGGFEQYF.

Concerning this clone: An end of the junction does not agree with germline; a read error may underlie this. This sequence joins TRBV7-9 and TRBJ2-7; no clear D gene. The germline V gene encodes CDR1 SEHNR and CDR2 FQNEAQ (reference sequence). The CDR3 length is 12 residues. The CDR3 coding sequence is TGTTCCAGCAGCTACAGCTCAGGCGAGCAGTACTTC. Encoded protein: CSSSYSSGEQYF.

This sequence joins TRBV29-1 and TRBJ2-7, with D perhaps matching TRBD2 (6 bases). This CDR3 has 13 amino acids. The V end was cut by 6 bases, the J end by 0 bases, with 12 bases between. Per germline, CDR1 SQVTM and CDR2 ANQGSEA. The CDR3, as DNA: TGCAGCGTAGGAGGGCTTAGCTCCTACGAGCAGTACTTC. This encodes CSVGGLSSYEQYF.

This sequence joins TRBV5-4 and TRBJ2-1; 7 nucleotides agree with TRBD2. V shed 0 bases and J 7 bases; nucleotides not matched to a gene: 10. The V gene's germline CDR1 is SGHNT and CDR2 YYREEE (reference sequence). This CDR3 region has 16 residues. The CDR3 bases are TGTGCCAGCAGCTTGGGGACTGGCGGACTAGAGAATGAGCAGTTCTTC. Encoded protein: CASSLGTGGLENEQFF.

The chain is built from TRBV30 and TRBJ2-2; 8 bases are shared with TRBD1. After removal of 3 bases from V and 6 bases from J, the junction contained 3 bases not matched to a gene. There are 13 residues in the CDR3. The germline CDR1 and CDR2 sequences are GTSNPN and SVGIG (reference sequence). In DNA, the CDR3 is TGTGCCTGGAGCGCACAGGGGGCCGGGGAGCTGTTTTTT. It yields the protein CAWSAQGAGELFF. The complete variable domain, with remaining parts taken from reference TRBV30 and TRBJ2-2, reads SQTIHQWPATLVQPVGSPLSLECTVEGTSNPNLYWYRQAAGRGLQLLFYSVGIGQISSEVPQNLSASRPQDRQFILSSKKLLLSDSGFYLCAWSAQGAGELFFGEGSRLTVL.

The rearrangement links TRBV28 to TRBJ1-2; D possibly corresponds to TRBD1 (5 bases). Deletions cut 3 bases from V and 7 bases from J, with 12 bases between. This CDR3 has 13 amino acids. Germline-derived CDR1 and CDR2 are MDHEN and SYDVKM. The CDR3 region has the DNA TGTGCCAGCAGTTTTCAGGGTGGACCTGGCTACACCTTC. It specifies CASSFQGGPGYTF.

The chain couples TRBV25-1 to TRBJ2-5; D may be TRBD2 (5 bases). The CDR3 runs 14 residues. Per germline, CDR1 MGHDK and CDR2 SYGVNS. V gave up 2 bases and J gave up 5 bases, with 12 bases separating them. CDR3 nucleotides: TGTGCCAGCAGTGAACTATTTACGGGGGAGACCCAGTACTTC. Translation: CASSELFTGETQYF.

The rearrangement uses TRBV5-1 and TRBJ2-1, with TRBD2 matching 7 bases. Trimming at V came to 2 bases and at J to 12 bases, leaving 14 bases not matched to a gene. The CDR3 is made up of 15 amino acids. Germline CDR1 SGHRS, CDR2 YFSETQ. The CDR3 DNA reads TGCGCCAGCAGCTTAGCGGGAAGAATCGAATCGGTGCAGTTCTTC. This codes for CASSLAGRIESVQFF.

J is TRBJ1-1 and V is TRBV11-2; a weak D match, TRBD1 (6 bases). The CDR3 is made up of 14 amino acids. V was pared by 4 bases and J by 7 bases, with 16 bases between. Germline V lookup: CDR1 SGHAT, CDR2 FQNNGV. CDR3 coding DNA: TGTGCCAGCAGCTCCGAATGGGCAGGGGATGAAGCTTTCTTT. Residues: CASSSEWAGDEAFF.

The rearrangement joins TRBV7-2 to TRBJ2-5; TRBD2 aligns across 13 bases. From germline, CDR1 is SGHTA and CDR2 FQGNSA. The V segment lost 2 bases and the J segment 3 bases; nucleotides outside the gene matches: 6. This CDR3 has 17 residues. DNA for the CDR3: TGTGCCAGCAGCTTAACTAGCGGGAGGGCCCCGGAAGAGACCCAGTACTTC. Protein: CASSLTSGRAPEETQYF.

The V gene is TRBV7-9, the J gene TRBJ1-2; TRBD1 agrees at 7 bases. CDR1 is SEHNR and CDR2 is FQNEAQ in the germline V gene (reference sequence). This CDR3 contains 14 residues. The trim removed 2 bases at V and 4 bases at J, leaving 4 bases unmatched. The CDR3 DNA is TGTGCCAGCAGCTTAACAGGGGCCCTCTATGGCTACACCTTC. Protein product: CASSLTGALYGYTF.